The 7 T cell receptor beta chains presented below share a single source sample, sequenced in a study of control samples from healthy donors and cancer patients. This table comes from immunoSEQ multiplex PCR, and its TCRdb copy is limited to in-frame clones, with some not included. Seen here are 100,000 to 150,000 clones, over 85% observed once, and the top ten hold 5.5%. The sequenced material came from blood. The receptors originated from a man between 18 and 35 years old in good health.

The chain links TRBV6-5 to TRBJ1-1; tentatively, D is TRBD1 (5 bases). The germline CDR1 and CDR2 sequences are MNHEY and SVGAGI. This CDR3 contains 14 residues. The ends were cut back, 3 bases at V and 6 bases at J, with 14 bases in the middle. The CDR3 DNA reads as TGTGCCAGCAGTTATTTCGACACGGGGGCTGAAGCTTTCTTT. Encoded protein: CASSYFDTGAEAFF.

V is TRBV5-1 and J is TRBJ2-5; D call uncertain. The germline gives CDR1 SGHRS, CDR2 YFSETQ. With 0 bases removed from V and 5 bases from J, the gap between germline ends came to 8 bases. The CDR3 consists of 13 residues. This CDR3 reads CASSLGATETQYF. The DNA for the CDR3 is TGCGCCAGCAGCTTGGGGGCAACGGAGACCCAGTACTTC.

This chain joins TRBV6-4 and TRBJ2-2; D ambiguous. V was pared by 2 bases and J by 0 bases, with 1 base between. Looked up from germline, CDR1 is MRHNA and CDR2 is SNTAGT. CDR3 size: 13 residues. CDR3 DNA: TGTGCCAGCAGTGACCCGAACACCGGGGAGCTGTTTTTT. Its translation is CASSDPNTGELFF.

The chain links TRBV13 to TRBJ1-2; 7 positions match TRBD1. Germline CDR1 PRHDT, CDR2 FYEKMQ (reference sequence). This CDR3 region has 16 residues. V was clipped by 5 bases and J by 0 bases; unmatched bases: 9. The CDR3 DNA follows: TGTGCCAGCAGCCCCCGGACAGGACGTGCTAACTATGGCTACACCTTC. Translating it yields CASSPRTGRANYGYTF.

This chain links TRBV7-2 with TRBJ2-3; 12 bases are shared with TRBD2. J gave up 5 bases and V 7 bases, and 4 bases lay outside the gene matches. This CDR3 spans 14 amino acids. The germline V gene encodes CDR1 SGHTA and CDR2 FQGNSA. The CDR3 region has the DNA TGTGCCAGCACTAGCGGGGGGGTGGTAGATACGCAGTATTTT. It codes for CASTSGGVVDTQYF. Using reference TRBV7-2 and TRBJ2-3 for the parts outside the CDR3, the full variable domain is GAGVSQSPSNKVTEKGKDVELRCDPISGHTALYWYRQSLGQGLEFLIYFQGNSAPDKSGLPSDRFSAERTGGSVSTLTIQRTQQEDSAVYLCASTSGGVVDTQYFGPGTRLTVL.

The rearrangement uses TRBV6-6 and TRBJ2-7, with TRBD2 identical over 8 bases. The CDR3 is made up of 16 amino acids. Germline V gene sequence: CDR1 MNHNY, CDR2 SVGAGI (reference sequence). The V segment lost 2 bases and the J segment 2 bases; nucleotides outside the gene matches: 8. CDR3 amino acids: CASSYPPGGGTYEQYF. The CDR3 DNA sequence: TGTGCCAGCAGTTACCCACCCGGGGGGGGGACCTACGAGCAGTACTTC.

The chain couples TRBV4-2 to TRBJ2-7, with a possible D match to TRBD1 (6 bases). From germline, CDR1 is LGHNA and CDR2 YNFKEQ. V lost 5 bases, J lost 7 bases, and 27 bases lay in between. There are 17 residues in the CDR3. The CDR3 DNA reads as TGTGCCAGCAGCGGGGGCTCCAGTGGAGTGGCGTTGGGGGAGCAGTACTTC. Encoded protein: CASSGGSSGVALGEQYF.